This T cell receptor (beta chain) emerged from a study of post-analysis software for immune sequencing data. Across the whole study: The courses of disease that were included comprised relapsing-remitting, secondary progressive and progressive-relapsing multiple sclerosis. Points from the study as a whole: Compared with controls, patients had more of about 5 TRBV segments, including TRBV5-6, TRBV5-1 and TRBV20-1. Controls showed significantly higher normalized Chao1 diversity than did multiple sclerosis patients. Pronounced co-clustering by F measure was evident among identically batched samples.

This clonotype was recorded a few times. The antigen remains undetermined. Unique-molecular-identifier-tagged TCR beta cDNA libraries were used. TCRdb used MiXCR to reprocess the PCR reads, holding one entry per CDR3 protein. The sample contains roughly 730,000 distinct CDR3 sequences, about 32% of which appear only once. The CDR3 is made up of 14 amino acids. Trimming removed 10 bases at V and 4 bases at J, with 14 bases between. Sequenced sample: blood. This sequence originates from a girl aged 5 to 17 with multiple sclerosis. V usage is TRBV12-3 or TRBV12-4 and J usage is TRBJ2-6; D unclear. The DNA of the CDR3 is TGTGCCATCCAATCGAAAGCGGGGGCCAACGTCCTGACTTTC. It encodes CAIQSKAGANVLTF.